The rows below give T cell receptor beta chains drawn from one sample of a study of T cell changes during pregnancy in multiple sclerosis. Here immunoSEQ multiplex PCR was the method, and the copy in TCRdb shows in-frame clones only, minus some. The table lists approximately 90,000 clones, 90% to 95% of them singletons. The sample in question was peripheral blood, obtained in the third trimester of pregnancy. The receptors shown here come from a female donor with multiple sclerosis, enrolled in a pregnancy study. Each CDR3 is given with its conserved first and last residue. The order of the fields is V gene, J gene, clone size, D gene, CDR3 protein, CDR3 DNA. D genes are given only for firm matches. The listing skips clone size in some rows; elsewhere it reads once, few, many or a size class.

TRBV19,TRBJ1-4,.,TRBD1,CASSIVTDRASNEKLFF,TGTGCCAGTAGTATAGTCACGGACAGGGCGTCTAATGAAAAACTGTTTTTT
TRBV5-1,TRBJ2-2,.,.,CASSLASANTGELFF,TGCGCCAGCAGCTTGGCGTCGGCGAACACCGGGGAGCTGTTTTTT
TRBV19,TRBJ2-2,.,TRBD1,CASSPRDRPDGELFF,TGTGCCAGTAGTCCGAGGGACAGGCCGGACGGGGAGCTGTTTTTT
TRBV7-6,TRBJ1-5,once,.,CASSPGYQGSNQPQHF,TGTGCCAGCAGTCCGGGGTATCAGGGGAGCAATCAGCCCCAGCATTTT
TRBV6-1,TRBJ2-5,.,.,CASTSQETQYF,TGTGCCAGCACTTCCCAAGAGACCCAGTACTTC
TRBV7-9,TRBJ2-5,once,.,CASSPKGLQETQYF,TGTGCCAGCAGCCCCAAGGGGTTACAAGAGACCCAGTACTTC
TRBV28,TRBJ2-2,.,TRBD2,CASSDLPGTSSTGELFF,TGTGCCAGCAGCGACTTACCCGGGACTAGTAGTACCGGGGAGCTGTTTTTT
TRBV19,TRBJ1-1,.,.,CASSIGHLEAFF,TGTGCCAGTAGTATCGGACACCTTGAAGCTTTCTTT
TRBV6-4,TRBJ2-1,.,TRBD2,CASSPTSAPSYNEQFF,TGTGCCAGCAGTCCGACTAGCGCGCCGTCCTACAATGAGCAGTTCTTC
TRBV27,TRBJ2-2,.,TRBD2,CASLGLARDTGELFF,TGTGCCAGCCTTGGACTAGCGAGAGACACCGGGGAGCTGTTTTTT
TRBV6-5,TRBJ2-5,.,TRBD2,CASSRTSGRQTQYF,TGTGCCAGCAGTCGGACTAGCGGGAGACAGACCCAGTACTTC
TRBV30,TRBJ1-2,.,.,CAWSKGSASNYGYTF,TGTGCCTGGAGTAAGGGGTCAGCTTCCAACTATGGCTACACCTTC
TRBV5-1,TRBJ2-7,.,.,CASSLGGGTSYEQYF,TGCGCCAGCAGCTTGGGGGGAGGAACCTCCTACGAGCAGTACTTC
TRBV9,TRBJ2-1,.,TRBD1,CASSPGGWPGNEQFF,TGTGCCAGCAGCCCAGGGGGCTGGCCGGGAAATGAGCAGTTCTTC
TRBV6-5,TRBJ2-7,.,.,CASSTVRVDEQYF,TGTGCCAGCAGCACCGTACGAGTGGACGAGCAGTACTTC
TRBV5-1,TRBJ2-7,.,TRBD1,CASSPGQGAYYEQYF,TGCGCCAGCAGCCCGGGACAGGGCGCTTACTACGAGCAGTACTTC
TRBV27,TRBJ1-5,.,.,CASSPWTGQPQHF,TGTGCCAGCAGTCCGTGGACGGGGCAGCCCCAGCATTTT
TRBV25-1,TRBJ2-1,.,TRBD2,CASSSGGAYNEQFF,TGTGCCAGCAGTAGCGGGGGCGCCTACAATGAGCAGTTCTTC
TRBV14,TRBJ1-3,.,.,CASSQVRSSGNTIYF,TGTGCCAGCAGCCAAGTGAGGAGCTCTGGAAACACCATATATTTT
TRBV5-1,TRBJ2-2,.,TRBD2,CASSLRPRGSLSGELFF,TGCGCCAGCAGCTTGCGCCCCCGCGGGAGTTTGTCCGGGGAGCTGTTTTTT
TRBV7-3,TRBJ2-3,.,.,CASSRQTLSTDTQYF,TGTGCCAGCAGCCGACAGACCCTGAGCACAGATACGCAGTATTTT
TRBV18,TRBJ2-5,.,.,CASSGQGLQETQYF,TGTGCCAGTTCAGGACAGGGACTACAAGAGACCCAGTACTTC
TRBV5-1,TRBJ2-5,.,TRBD2,CASSGGLAGGETQYF,TGCGCCAGCAGCGGGGGACTAGCGGGAGGAGAGACCCAGTACTTC
TRBV2,TRBJ2-7,.,TRBD1,CASSDQDRDYEQYF,TGTGCCAGCAGTGACCAGGACAGGGACTACGAGCAGTACTTC
TRBV19,TRBJ2-7,.,TRBD1,CASGTAYTYEQYF,TGTGCCAGTGGGACAGCGTATACCTACGAGCAGTACTTC
TRBV18,TRBJ2-5,once,TRBD2,CASSPFSAGGQETQYF,TGTGCCAGCTCACCATTCTCCGCGGGAGGGCAAGAGACCCAGTACTTC
TRBV11-2,TRBJ2-3,once,.,CASTHTGYTDTQYF,TGTGCCAGCACCCACACAGGGTACACAGATACGCAGTATTTT
TRBV2,TRBJ2-2,.,.,CASSEGWTVGELFF,TGTGCCAGCAGTGAAGGGTGGACAGTCGGGGAGCTGTTTTTT
TRBV6-6,TRBJ2-7,.,.,CASSYDSSYEQYF,TGTGCCAGCAGTTACGACAGCTCCTACGAGCAGTACTTC
TRBV28,TRBJ1-5,.,.,CASSLDSLYSNQPQHF,TGTGCCAGCAGTTTAGACAGCCTTTATAGCAATCAGCCCCAGCATTTT
TRBV6-4,TRBJ2-1,.,.,CASSPQGLDEQFF,TGTGCCAGCAGTCCGCAGGGGTTGGATGAGCAGTTCTTC
TRBV5-4,TRBJ2-3,.,TRBD2,CASSMTSGGDTQYF,TGTGCCAGCAGCATGACTAGCGGGGGGGATACGCAGTATTTT
TRBV28,TRBJ2-7,.,.,CASRGPLLALSSYEQYF,TGTGCCTCCAGGGGCCCTCTACTAGCGCTAAGCTCCTACGAGCAGTACTTC
TRBV7-2,TRBJ2-2,.,.,CASSLGLNTGELFF,TGTGCCAGCAGCTTGGGACTCAACACCGGGGAGCTGTTTTTT
TRBV6-7,TRBJ1-4,.,.,CASSLRGTNEKLFF,TGTGCCAGCAGTCTGAGGGGGACTAATGAAAAACTGTTTTTT
TRBV5-6,TRBJ2-7,.,.,CASSPRHRGLGYEQYF,TGTGCCAGCAGCCCCCGGCACAGGGGACTAGGGTACGAGCAGTACTTC
TRBV4-1,TRBJ1-2,many,.,CASSQGSFQTFPNYGYTF,TGCGCCAGCAGCCAAGGGAGTTTCCAAACCTTTCCTAACTATGGCTACACCTTC
TRBV9,TRBJ2-1,.,TRBD2,CASSVGRGGFNEQFF,TGTGCCAGCAGCGTAGGCCGGGGAGGGTTCAATGAGCAGTTCTTC
TRBV28,TRBJ2-7,.,TRBD1,CASSLRDRDEQYF,TGTGCCAGCAGTTTAAGGGACAGAGACGAGCAGTACTTC
TRBV29-1,TRBJ2-7,.,.,CSVEGLTYEQYF,TGCAGCGTTGAGGGCTTAACCTACGAGCAGTACTTC